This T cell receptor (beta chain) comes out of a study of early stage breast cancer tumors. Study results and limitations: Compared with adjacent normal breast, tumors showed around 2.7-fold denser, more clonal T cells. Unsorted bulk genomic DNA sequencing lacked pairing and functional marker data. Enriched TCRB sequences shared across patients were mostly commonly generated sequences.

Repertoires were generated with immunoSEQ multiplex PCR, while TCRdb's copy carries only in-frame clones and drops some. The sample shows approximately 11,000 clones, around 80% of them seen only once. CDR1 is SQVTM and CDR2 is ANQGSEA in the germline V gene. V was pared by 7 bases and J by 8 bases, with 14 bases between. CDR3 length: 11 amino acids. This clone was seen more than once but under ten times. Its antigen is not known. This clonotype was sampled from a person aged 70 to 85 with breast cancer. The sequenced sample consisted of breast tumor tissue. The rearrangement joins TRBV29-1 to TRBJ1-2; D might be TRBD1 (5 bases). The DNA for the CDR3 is TGCAGCGCCGGGACTAGCGGAGGCTACACCTTC. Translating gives CSAGTSGGYTF.